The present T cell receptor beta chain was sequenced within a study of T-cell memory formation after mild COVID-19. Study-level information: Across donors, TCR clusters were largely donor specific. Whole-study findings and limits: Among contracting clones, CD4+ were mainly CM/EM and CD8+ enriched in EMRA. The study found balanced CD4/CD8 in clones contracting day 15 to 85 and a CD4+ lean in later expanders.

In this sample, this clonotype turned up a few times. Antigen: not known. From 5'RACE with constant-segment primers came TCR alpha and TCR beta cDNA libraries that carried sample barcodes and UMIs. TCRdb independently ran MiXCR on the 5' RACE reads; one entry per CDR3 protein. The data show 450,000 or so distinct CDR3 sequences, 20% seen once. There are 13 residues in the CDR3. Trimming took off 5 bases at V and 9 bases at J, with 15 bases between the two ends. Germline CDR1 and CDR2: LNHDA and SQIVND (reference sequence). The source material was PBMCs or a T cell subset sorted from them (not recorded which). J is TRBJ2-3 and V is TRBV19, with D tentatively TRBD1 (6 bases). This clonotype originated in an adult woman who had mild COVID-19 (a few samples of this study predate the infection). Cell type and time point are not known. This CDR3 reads CASSSTGSGTQYF. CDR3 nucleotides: TGTGCCAGTAGTTCCACAGGGTCGGGGACGCAGTATTTT.